The entry that follows covers one T cell receptor beta chain sequence. The sample comes from a study of cytomegalovirus exposure and HLA in healthy donors. Germline trimming cut 3 bases from V and 0 bases from J; bases unmatched to any gene: 1. Germline loops: CDR1 KGHSH, CDR2 LQKENI. The CDR3 is 15 residues long. Amplification used 60 Vbeta primers and 13 Jbeta primers. Produced via immunoSEQ multiplex PCR; TCRdb's table is partial and in-frame only. The sample has 150,000 to 200,000 clones, approximately 80% seen once. The sequence was collected from a woman in her forties or fifties in good health and CMV-seronegative. V gene TRBV18 combines with J gene TRBJ2-2, with 7 bases that match TRBD1. The source material was PBMCs. The CDR3 sequence: CASSPGQANTGELFF. In DNA, the CDR3 is TGTGCCAGCTCACCCGGACAGGCGAACACCGGGGAGCTGTTTTTT.